The 23 T cell receptor beta chains presented below share a single source sample, sequenced in a study of T cells after yellow fever vaccination. TCRdb called the 5' RACE reads again in MiXCR, with one record for every CDR3 protein. This table holds a few hundred thousand distinct CDR3 sequences, less than 9% found once. This sample comprised CD4+ T cells sorted from PBMCs, obtained 15 days after the yellow fever booster vaccination. Receptor source: a man younger than 40 who received the YFV17D yellow fever vaccine.

This clonotype has just a few counts. This chain joins TRBV4-2 and TRBJ2-7; D gene uncertain. Trimming took off 2 bases at V and 3 bases at J, with 11 bases between the two ends. The germline V gene has CDR1 LGHNA and CDR2 YNFKEQ. CDR3 length: 14 amino acids. CDR3 in DNA: TGTGCCAGCAGCCAAAGTGGCAGTGACTACGAGCAGTACTTC. Amino acid sequence: CASSQSGSDYEQYF.

This clonotype has ten or more counts. V and J are TRBV27 and TRBJ1-1; D gene ambiguous. V was clipped by 4 bases and J by 1 base, with 10 bases between them. The CDR3 is 14 residues long. Per the germline V gene, CDR1 is MNHEY and CDR2 is SMNVEV (reference sequence). CDR3 coding DNA: TGTGCCAGCAGTTCCCGGACGGAGAACACTGAAGCTTTCTTT. This encodes CASSSRTENTEAFF.

The chain recombines TRBV19 with TRBJ2-1; 7 bases agree with TRBD2. Germline V lookup: CDR1 LNHDA, CDR2 SQIVND (reference sequence). With 4 bases clipped from V and 2 bases from J, the junction kept 5 bases outside the gene matches. The CDR3 spans 15 residues. The CDR3 DNA is TGTGCCAGTAGTAAGACGGGACTACCCTACAATGAGCAGTTCTTC. Its protein product is CASSKTGLPYNEQFF.

This clonotype occurred many times. The rearrangement links TRBV7-2 to TRBJ2-5; 8 bases are a match to TRBD1. Per the germline V gene, CDR1 is SGHTA and CDR2 is FQGNSA. This CDR3 spans 14 amino acids. The trim removed 3 bases at V and 4 bases at J, leaving 4 bases unmatched. This CDR3 is CASSLDRALETQYF. CDR3 bases: TGTGCCAGCAGCTTGGACAGGGCGTTAGAGACCCAGTACTTC.

This clonotype was found many times. The rearrangement links TRBV5-1 to TRBJ2-5; 7 nucleotides agree with TRBD2. After removal of 0 bases from V and 5 bases from J, the junction contained 4 bases not matched to a gene. Germline V CDR1 and CDR2: SGHRS, YFSETQ. CDR3 length equals 14 residues. CDR3 region: CASSLVSGQETQYF. DNA of the CDR3: TGCGCCAGCAGCTTGGTTAGCGGGCAGGAGACCCAGTACTTC.

This chain uses TRBV30 with TRBJ2-1; 8 nucleotides agree with TRBD2. The V and J ends lost 4 bases and 7 bases, in that order; junction bases with no gene match: 12. The V gene's germline CDR1 is GTSNPN and CDR2 SVGIG (reference sequence). This CDR3 is built from 15 residues. CDR3 sequence reads: CAWNTLGTSMNEQFF. CDR3 DNA sequence: TGTGCCTGGAACACTCTCGGGACTAGTATGAATGAGCAGTTCTTC.

J is TRBJ1-1 and V is TRBV5-6; weak D call: TRBD1 (5 bases). The CDR3 runs 15 residues. From germline, CDR1 is SGHDT and CDR2 YYEEEE. Deletions cut 4 bases from V and 4 bases from J, with 17 bases between. CDR3 amino acids: CASSPDRVWGTEAFF. The CDR3 region has the DNA TGTGCCAGCAGCCCAGACAGAGTTTGGGGCACTGAAGCTTTCTTT.

V is TRBV10-3 and J is TRBJ2-7; 8 nucleotides agree with TRBD1. The junction had 6 bases not matched to a gene; V was cut back by 6 bases and J by 2 bases. Germline CDR1 ENHRY, CDR2 SYGVKD. The CDR3 totals 14 residues. CDR3 coding DNA: TGTGCCATCAGGCCAGGGGGCCTAGCCTACGAGCAGTACTTC. This gives the protein CAIRPGGLAYEQYF.

The J gene is TRBJ2-7, the V gene TRBV6-2 or TRBV6-3; TRBD2 aligns across 8 bases. Germline trimming cut 8 bases from V and 4 bases from J; bases unmatched to any gene: 16. CDR3 length: 16 amino acids. CDR1 and CDR2 (germline): MNHEY, SVGEGT. CDR3 sequence (DNA): TGTGCCAGCGGATCCCCGGGGAGCGGGAGCGTGTACGAGCAGTACTTC. Encoded protein: CASGSPGSGSVYEQYF.

The V and J genes are TRBV20-1 and TRBJ2-7; D call uncertain. This CDR3 contains 14 residues. V gave up 5 bases and J gave up 0 bases, with 14 bases separating them. CDR1 and CDR2 (germline): DFQATT, SNEGSKA (reference sequence). CDR3 nucleotides: TGCAGTGCTTTTTCCAGCGATTCCTCCTACGAGCAGTACTTC. It codes for CSAFSSDSSYEQYF.

In this sample, this clonotype turned up a few times. The CDR3: CASSLSTGGGSPLHF. Here the CDR3 DNA reads TGTGCCAGCAGTTTATCGACAGGGGGGGGGTCACCCCTCCACTTT. This chain links TRBV27 with TRBJ1-6, with TRBD1 matching over 9 bases. V shed 0 bases and J 10 bases; nucleotides not matched to a gene: 4. This CDR3 has 15 amino acids. Germline CDR1 reads MNHEY; CDR2 reads SMNVEV (reference sequence).

This chain connects TRBV5-1 to TRBJ2-2; 9 positions agree with TRBD2. The V and J ends lost 4 bases and 6 bases, in that order; junction bases with no gene match: 7. Germline CDR1 reads SGHRS; CDR2 reads YFSETQ. The CDR3 extends over 15 amino acids. Written as DNA, the CDR3 is TGCGCCAGCAGCACTGAGGGACTAGCCGCCGGGGAGCTGTTTTTT. The encoded protein is CASSTEGLAAGELFF.

The V and J genes are TRBV4-2 and TRBJ2-7, with D tentatively TRBD2 (5 bases). The V end was cut by 0 bases, the J end by 3 bases, with 15 bases between. The CDR3 consists of 16 residues. Germline V lookup: CDR1 LGHNA, CDR2 YNFKEQ. The CDR3 sequence: CASSQDRISGVYEQYF. The CDR3 DNA follows: TGTGCCAGCAGCCAAGATCGGATCAGCGGAGTCTACGAGCAGTACTTC.

This clonotype came up a few times. The J gene is TRBJ2-1, the V gene TRBV15; 7 nucleotides agree with TRBD2. The J segment lost 0 bases and the V segment lost 9 bases, leaving 8 bases of the junction unmatched. This CDR3 has 15 amino acids. Germline V CDR1 and CDR2: LNHNV, YYDKDF (reference sequence). The CDR3, as DNA: TGTGCCACAGCTAGCGGAACGAGCTCCTACAATGAGCAGTTCTTC. It specifies CATASGTSSYNEQFF.

This clonotype was seen many times. CDR3 sequence (DNA): TGTGCCAGCAGCTTAGTGGGGGGCGGCGGAGAGACCCAGTACTTC. Amino acids: CASSLVGGGGETQYF. The rearrangement uses TRBV7-9 and TRBJ2-5; tentatively, D is TRBD1 or TRBD2 (6 bases each). The CDR3 loop spans 15 amino acids. Per germline, CDR1 SEHNR and CDR2 FQNEAQ (reference sequence). The ends were cut back, 1 base at V and 4 bases at J, with 13 bases in the middle. Full variable domain (missing parts from reference TRBV7-9 and TRBJ2-5): DTGVSQNPRHKITKRGQNVTFRCDPISEHNRLYWYRQTLGQGPEFLTYFQNEAQLEKSRLLSDRFSAERPKGSFSTLEIQRTEQGDSAMYLCASSLVGGGGETQYFGPGTRLLVL.

This clonotype was recorded at least ten times. The V and J genes are TRBV15 and TRBJ2-1; D remains ambiguous. V lost 5 bases and J 7 bases, leaving 15 bases between the germline ends. Per the germline V gene, CDR1 is LNHNV and CDR2 is YYDKDF (reference sequence). This CDR3 contains 14 residues. The CDR3 protein is CATSDKRGLNEQFF. The CDR3 DNA reads as TGTGCCACCAGCGACAAGAGAGGCCTGAATGAGCAGTTCTTC.

This clonotype has more than one count but fewer than ten. The rearrangement joins TRBV29-1 to TRBJ2-1; TRBD2 matches at 10 bases. Germline CDR1 SQVTM, CDR2 ANQGSEA. This CDR3 is built from 15 residues. V was pared by 4 bases and J by 7 bases, with 10 bases of the junction left unmatched. The CDR3 sequence is CSVADLAGVGNEQFF. In DNA form, the CDR3 reads TGCAGCGTTGCTGATCTAGCGGGAGTGGGGAATGAGCAGTTCTTC.

The table lists this clonotype with many counts. As DNA, the CDR3 is TGTGCCACAGGACAGGGCCCTAATCAGCCCCAGCATTTT. Translation gives CATGQGPNQPQHF. This rearrangement joins TRBV12-3 or TRBV12-4 to TRBJ1-5, with 8 bases fitting TRBD1. The V gene end was trimmed by 10 bases and the J gene end by 4 bases; junction bases not matched to a gene: 6. The CDR3 is 13 residues long.

J is TRBJ1-1 and V is TRBV12-5, with D possibly matching TRBD1 (5 bases). Germline loops: CDR1 LGHNT, CDR2 FRNRAP. The CDR3 extends over 14 amino acids. The V and J ends lost 3 bases and 0 bases respectively, with 8 bases between them. The CDR3 spells CASGFGTMNTEAFF. The CDR3 DNA is TGTGCTAGTGGTTTCGGGACCATGAACACTGAAGCTTTCTTT.

The chain couples TRBV5-1 to TRBJ2-5, with 11 nucleotides matching TRBD2. CDR3 size: 15 residues. The junction had 7 bases not matched to a gene; V was cut back by 4 bases and J by 5 bases. Germline CDR1 and CDR2: SGHRS and YFSETQ. CDR3 sequence reads: CASSVTSGSFETQYF. The CDR3 DNA sequence: TGCGCCAGCAGCGTAACTAGCGGGAGTTTCGAGACCCAGTACTTC.

The chain employs TRBV10-1 and TRBJ2-3; TRBD2 matches 8 bases. CDR3 length: 17 residues. V lost 7 bases, J lost 6 bases, and 18 bases stayed unmatched. CDR1 WNHNN and CDR2 SYGVQD come from the germline V gene (reference sequence). CDR3 amino acids: CASNQGAGEGWADTQYF. The DNA of the CDR3 is TGCGCCAGCAATCAAGGAGCGGGAGAGGGCTGGGCCGATACGCAGTATTTT.

This clonotype was observed a few times. The chain recombines TRBV7-2 with TRBJ2-7; no clear D gene. Germline CDR1 is SGHTA and CDR2 is FQGNSA. The length of the CDR3 is 13 residues. V was pared by 8 bases and J by 2 bases, with 13 bases between. Written as DNA, the CDR3 is TGTGCCAGCCGGGCGCAGGCGCCCTACGAGCAGTACTTC. Protein product: CASRAQAPYEQYF.

This clonotype was observed a handful of times. V gene TRBV24-1 combines with J gene TRBJ2-1; 8 bases align to TRBD2. CDR3 size: 15 residues. Germline CDR1 and CDR2: KGHDR and SFDVKD. J gave up 8 bases and V 9 bases, and 14 bases lay outside the gene matches. The CDR3 sequence is CATSHSAGAWDEQFF. As DNA, the CDR3 is TGTGCCACCTCCCATTCAGCGGGAGCTTGGGATGAGCAGTTCTTC.